This T cell receptor (beta chain) is from a study of identical twins. The CDR3 covers 15 residues. The germline gives CDR1 MGHRA, CDR2 YSYEKL. Trimming removed 0 bases from V and 7 bases from J, with 16 bases in between. TCRdb reprocessed the 5' RACE reads with MiXCR, giving one entry per CDR3 protein. Here the sample spans hundreds of thousands of distinct CDR3 sequences, roughly an eighth being singletons. Another study also made use of these data, one on yellow fever vaccine responses in identical twins.

The sequenced sample was CD8+ T cells sorted from blood. This chain links TRBV4-1 with TRBJ2-7; TRBD2 is a possible D gene (7 bases). The TCR originated in a woman under 30 in good health. CDR3 bases: TGCGCCAGCAGCCAAGATGCGGGGGCGGATCGAGAGCAGTACGTC. This translates into CASSQDAGADREQYV.